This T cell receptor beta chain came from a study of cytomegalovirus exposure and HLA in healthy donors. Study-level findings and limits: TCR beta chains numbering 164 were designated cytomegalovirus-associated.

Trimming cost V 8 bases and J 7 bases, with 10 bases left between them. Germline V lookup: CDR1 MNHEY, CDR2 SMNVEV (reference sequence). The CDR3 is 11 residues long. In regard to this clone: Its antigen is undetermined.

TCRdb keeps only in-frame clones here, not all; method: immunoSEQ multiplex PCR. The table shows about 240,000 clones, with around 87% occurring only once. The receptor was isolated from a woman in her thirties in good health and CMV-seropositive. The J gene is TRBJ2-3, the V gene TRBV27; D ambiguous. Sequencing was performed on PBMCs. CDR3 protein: CASGDLNTQYF. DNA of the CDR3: TGTGCCAGCGGAGACCTAAATACGCAGTATTTT.